This T cell receptor beta chain is drawn from a study of cytomegalovirus exposure and HLA in healthy donors. Turning to the study itself: From some 190 million T cells, an earlier analysis saw roughly 100 million unique TCR beta sequences.

Note on this clone: Its antigen is undetermined.

Regarding the study as a whole: In an earlier analysis, productive rearrangement rates for most beta V segments clustered near 87% or 30%.

Looked up from germline, CDR1 is MNHNY and CDR2 is SVGAGI (reference sequence). The CDR3 is made up of 13 amino acids. The V segment lost 5 bases and the J segment 11 bases; nucleotides outside the gene matches: 8. The primer mix had 60 Vbeta and 13 Jbeta primers. Libraries were prepared by immunoSEQ multiplex PCR; TCRdb keeps only in-frame clonotypes and omits some of them. The sample shows about 130,000 clones, roughly a tenth of them seen only once. This receptor was taken from a woman aged 18 to 35 in good health and CMV-seropositive. The specimen sequenced was PBMCs. V is TRBV6-6 and J is TRBJ1-1; 10 nucleotides agree with TRBD1. CDR3 amino acids: CASSRQGADGAFF. Here the CDR3 DNA reads TGTGCCAGCAGTAGACAGGGGGCGGACGGGGCTTTCTTT.